Presented here are 18 T cell receptor beta chains from one specimen sequenced in a study of response to subunit inactivated influenza vaccine. Each CDR3 protein is one row after TCRdb ran MiXCR on the RT-PCR reads. The table shows 300,000 to 350,000 distinct CDR3 sequences, with approximately 23% occurring only once. The source was PBMCs from blood, collected about 19 months after vaccination. These receptors were obtained from a man in his fifties or sixties who received an inactivated influenza vaccine.

Comments on this clonotype: A read error may explain this, as a much larger clone is one base away. This chain uses TRBV6-2 or TRBV6-3 with TRBJ2-7; D gene uncertain. Trimming removed 0 bases at V and 3 bases at J, with 3 bases between. The CDR3 sequence is 12 residues long. Germline CDR1 reads MNHEY; CDR2 reads SVGEGT. The CDR3 DNA reads as TGTGCCAGCAGTTACTCGCGCTACGAGCAGTACTTC. It specifies CASSYSRYEQYF.

This clonotype has a count of ten or more. The chain joins TRBV12-3 or TRBV12-4 to TRBJ1-2; 10 positions agree with TRBD1. The CDR3 is made up of 16 amino acids. After removal of 4 bases from V and 6 bases from J, the junction contained 11 bases not matched to a gene. This chain's CDR3 is CASSYPLTGGANGYTF. CDR3 DNA sequence: TGTGCCAGCAGTTACCCCCTGACAGGGGGCGCGAATGGCTACACCTTC.

The chain employs TRBV4-1 and TRBJ1-6, with D perhaps matching TRBD1 (6 bases). V lost 3 bases and J lost 9, with 6 bases in between. This CDR3 spans 12 amino acids. The germline gives CDR1 MGHRA, CDR2 YSYEKL. Here the CDR3 DNA reads TGCGCCAGCAGCCAGGGGGCTTCACCCCTCCACTTT. It translates to CASSQGASPLHF.

This clonotype was recorded many times. This chain links TRBV29-1 with TRBJ1-2; a possible D gene is TRBD1 (6 bases). Germline values: CDR1 SQVTM, CDR2 ANQGSEA. There are 12 residues in the CDR3. V lost 3 bases, J lost 4 bases, and 9 bases lay in between. CDR3 sequence reads: CSVEGAGYGYTF. The CDR3 DNA is TGCAGCGTTGAGGGGGCAGGCTATGGCTACACCTTC.

This clonotype has more than one count but fewer than ten. The J gene is TRBJ1-1, the V gene TRBV5-1; unclear D gene. The CDR3 is 15 amino acids. Trimming took off 2 bases at V and 0 bases at J, with 11 bases between the two ends. The germline CDR1 and CDR2 sequences are SGHRS and YFSETQ. The CDR3 protein is CASSFSLDVNTEAFF. For the CDR3, the DNA is TGCGCCAGCAGCTTTTCGCTGGACGTGAACACTGAAGCTTTCTTT.

This chain links TRBV20-1 with TRBJ1-4; 9 nucleotides match TRBD1. Germline assignment: CDR1 DFQATT and CDR2 SNEGSKA (reference sequence). This CDR3 is 15 amino acids long. Trimming removed 0 bases from V and 4 bases from J; junction bases left unmatched: 3. For the CDR3, the DNA is TGCAGTGCTAGAGATGGGGACAGGGTTAATGAAAAACTGTTTTTT. It specifies CSARDGDRVNEKLFF.

The chain carries TRBV12-3 or TRBV12-4 and TRBJ1-4, with D perhaps TRBD1 (6 bases). The CDR3 is 13 residues long. The V and J ends lost 3 bases and 12 bases respectively, with 14 bases between them. CDR3 region: CASSLGGNEQLFF. In DNA form, the CDR3 reads TGTGCCAGCAGTTTGGGGGGCAACGAGCAACTGTTTTTT.

This clonotype has only a few counts. This sequence joins TRBV19 and TRBJ1-5; D remains unclear. CDR3 length equals 12 residues. Trimming took 9 bases from V and 4 from J, leaving 10 bases between them. Germline loops: CDR1 LNHDA, CDR2 SQIVND (reference sequence). CDR3 sequence reads: CASGLANQPQHF. CDR3 nucleotides: TGTGCCAGCGGCCTAGCAAATCAGCCCCAGCATTTT.

This sequence joins TRBV7-2 and TRBJ2-2; D not certain. The CDR3 sequence is 12 residues long. Trimming cost V 1 base and J 7 bases, with 4 bases left between them. CDR1 is SGHTA and CDR2 is FQGNSA in the germline V gene. For the CDR3, the DNA is TGTGCCAGCAGCTTAGTGAACGGGGAGCTGTTTTTT. As protein: CASSLVNGELFF.

This sequence joins TRBV19 and TRBJ2-2; D not resolved. Trimming left V 3 bases short and J 1 base short, with 6 bases between. Germline CDR1 LNHDA, CDR2 SQIVND (reference sequence). The length of the CDR3 is 14 residues. The CDR3, as DNA: TGTGCCAGTAGTATGCTCCTGAACACCGGGGAGCTGTTTTTT. This gives the protein CASSMLLNTGELFF.

J is TRBJ2-1 and V is TRBV11-2, with a possible D match to TRBD2 (6 bases). Germline V gene data show CDR1 as SGHAT and CDR2 as FQNNGV. V was trimmed by 4 bases and J by 10 bases, leaving 17 bases between them. The CDR3 contains 14 residues. Here the CDR3 reads CASSSSRDFWEQFF. The CDR3 DNA follows: TGTGCCAGCAGCTCCTCCCGGGACTTCTGGGAGCAGTTCTTC.

The V gene is TRBV12-3 or TRBV12-4, the J gene TRBJ2-5; 8 bases match TRBD1. V lost 5 bases to trimming and J lost 5 bases; unmatched junction nucleotides: 4. The CDR3 spans 13 residues. CDR3 amino acids: CASSDRGLETQYF. CDR3 DNA sequence: TGTGCCAGCAGTGACAGGGGATTGGAGACCCAGTACTTC.

This clonotype was seen at least ten times. The chain is built from TRBV10-3 and TRBJ1-2; 10 bases match TRBD1. V shed 5 bases, J shed 8 bases, and the junction held 5 bases outside the gene matches. The CDR3 sequence is 13 residues long. CDR1 and CDR2 (germline): ENHRY, SYGVKD. This CDR3 reads CAISPGQGRGYTF. The CDR3 DNA reads as TGTGCCATCAGTCCGGGACAGGGGAGAGGCTACACCTTC.

The gene calls are TRBV29-1 and TRBJ1-1; possible D gene TRBD1, 5 bases. CDR3 length: 11 amino acids. Per the germline V gene, CDR1 is SQVTM and CDR2 is ANQGSEA. Trimming pared 3 bases from V and 6 bases from J, leaving 8 bases between. The CDR3 loop is CSVEPGSEAFF. The CDR3 DNA reads as TGCAGCGTTGAGCCAGGGTCTGAAGCTTTCTTT.

The chain has TRBV9 and TRBJ1-2, with a weak D call TRBD1 (5 bases). Trimming left V 0 bases short and J 0 bases short, with 18 bases between. CDR3 length equals 18 residues. Germline assignment: CDR1 SGDLS and CDR2 YYNGEE. The CDR3 DNA reads as TGTGCCAGCAGCGTAGCTAAAACAGGACGAGCCTCTAACTATGGCTACACCTTC. This encodes CASSVAKTGRASNYGYTF. Combining the CDR3 with reference TRBV9 and TRBJ1-2 gives the whole variable domain DSGVTQTPKHLITATGQRVTLRCSPRSGDLSVYWYQQSLDQGLQFLIQYYNGEERAKGNILERFSAQQFPDLHSELNLSSLELGDSALYFCASSVAKTGRASNYGYTFGSGTRLTVV.

This clonotype was picked up a small number of times. The chain uses TRBV4-2 and TRBJ2-3; possibly TRBD1 for D (5 bases). Germline V CDR1 and CDR2: LGHNA, YNFKEQ. There are 15 residues in the CDR3. Trimming took off 0 bases at V and 5 bases at J, with 12 bases between the two ends. Written as DNA, the CDR3 is TGTGCCAGCAGCCAAGATTTTCAGGGTGGAGATACGCAGTATTTT. Encoded protein: CASSQDFQGGDTQYF.

In this sample, this clonotype turned up many times. The chain combines TRBV6-1 with TRBJ1-5; D unclear. This CDR3 is 13 amino acids long. The ends were cut back, 8 bases at V and 0 bases at J, with 8 bases in the middle. Germline values: CDR1 MNHNS, CDR2 SASEGT. The CDR3, as DNA: TGTGCCAGCGGAACCGATAGCAATCAGCCCCAGCATTTT. Translating gives CASGTDSNQPQHF.

The genes are TRBV12-3 or TRBV12-4 and TRBJ1-1; 8 positions agree with TRBD1. This CDR3 has 13 residues. Unmatched junction bases numbered 2, after V lost 6 bases and J lost 2 bases. The CDR3 reads CASRPGGNTEAFF. The CDR3 DNA reads TGTGCCAGCAGACCAGGGGGCAACACTGAAGCTTTCTTT.